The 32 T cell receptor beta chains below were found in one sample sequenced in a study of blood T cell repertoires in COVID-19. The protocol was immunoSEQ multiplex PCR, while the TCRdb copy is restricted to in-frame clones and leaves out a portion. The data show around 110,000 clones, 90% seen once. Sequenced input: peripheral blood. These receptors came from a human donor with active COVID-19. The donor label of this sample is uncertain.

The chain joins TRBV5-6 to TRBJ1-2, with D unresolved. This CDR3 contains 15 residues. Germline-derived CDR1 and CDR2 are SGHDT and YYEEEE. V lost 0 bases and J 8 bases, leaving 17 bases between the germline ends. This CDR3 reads CASSLALLEVGGYTF. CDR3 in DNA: TGTGCCAGCAGCTTGGCACTCTTAGAGGTAGGAGGCTACACCTTC.

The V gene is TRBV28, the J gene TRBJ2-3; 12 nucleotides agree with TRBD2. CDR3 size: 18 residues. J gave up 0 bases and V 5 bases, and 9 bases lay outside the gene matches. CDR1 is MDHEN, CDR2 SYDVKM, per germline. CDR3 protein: CASSISLAGGSSTDTQYF. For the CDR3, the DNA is TGTGCCAGCAGTATCAGCCTAGCGGGGGGGTCTAGCACAGATACGCAGTATTTT.

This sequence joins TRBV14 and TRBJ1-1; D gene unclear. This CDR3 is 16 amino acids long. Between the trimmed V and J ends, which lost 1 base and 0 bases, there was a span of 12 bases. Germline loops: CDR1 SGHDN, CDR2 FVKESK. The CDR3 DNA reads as TGTGCCAGCAGCCAAGCTAGTTGGGTGATGAACACTGAAGCTTTCTTT. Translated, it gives CASSQASWVMNTEAFF.

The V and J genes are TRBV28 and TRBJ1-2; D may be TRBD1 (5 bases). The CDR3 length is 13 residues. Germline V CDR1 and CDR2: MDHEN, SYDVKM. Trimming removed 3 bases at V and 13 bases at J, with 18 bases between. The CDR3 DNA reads TGTGCCAGCAGTTTTCCTCCCCTAGGGGCCATCACCTTC. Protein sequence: CASSFPPLGAITF.

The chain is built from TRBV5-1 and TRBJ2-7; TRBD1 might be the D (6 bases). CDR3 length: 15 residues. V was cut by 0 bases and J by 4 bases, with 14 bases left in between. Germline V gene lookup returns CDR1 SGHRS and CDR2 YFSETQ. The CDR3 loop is CASSLAVGQTYEQYF. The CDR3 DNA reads TGCGCCAGCAGCTTGGCCGTCGGACAGACGTACGAGCAGTACTTC.

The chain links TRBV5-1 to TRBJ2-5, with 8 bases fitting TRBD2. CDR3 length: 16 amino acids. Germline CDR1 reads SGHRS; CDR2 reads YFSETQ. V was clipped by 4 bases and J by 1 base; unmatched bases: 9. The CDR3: CASSPSRSGAQETQYF. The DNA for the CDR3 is TGCGCCAGCAGCCCGTCACGTAGCGGGGCCCAAGAGACCCAGTACTTC.

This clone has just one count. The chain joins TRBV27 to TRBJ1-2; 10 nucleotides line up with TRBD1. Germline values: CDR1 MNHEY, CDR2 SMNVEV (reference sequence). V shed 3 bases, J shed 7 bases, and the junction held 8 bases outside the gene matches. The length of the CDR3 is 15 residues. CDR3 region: CASSFLGTGVGGYTF. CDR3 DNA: TGTGCCAGCAGTTTCTTAGGGACAGGGGTTGGTGGCTACACCTTC.

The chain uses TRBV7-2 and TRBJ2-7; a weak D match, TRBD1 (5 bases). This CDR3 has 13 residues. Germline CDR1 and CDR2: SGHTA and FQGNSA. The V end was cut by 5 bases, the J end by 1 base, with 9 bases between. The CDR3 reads CASSTTASYEQYF. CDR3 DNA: TGTGCCAGCAGCACGACAGCATCCTACGAGCAGTACTTC.

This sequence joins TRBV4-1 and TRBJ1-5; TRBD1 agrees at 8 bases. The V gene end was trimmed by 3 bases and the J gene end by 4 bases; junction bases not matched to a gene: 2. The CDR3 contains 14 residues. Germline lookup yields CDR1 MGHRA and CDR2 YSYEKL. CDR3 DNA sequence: TGCGCCAGCAGCCACTACAGGGGGAATCAGCCCCAGCATTTT. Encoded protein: CASSHYRGNQPQHF.

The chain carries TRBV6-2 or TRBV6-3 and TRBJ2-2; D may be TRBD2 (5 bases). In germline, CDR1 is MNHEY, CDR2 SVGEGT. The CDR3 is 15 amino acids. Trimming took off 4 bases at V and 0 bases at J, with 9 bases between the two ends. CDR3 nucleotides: TGTGCCAGCAGTTCTCAGCGGACGAACACCGGGGAGCTGTTTTTT. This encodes CASSSQRTNTGELFF.

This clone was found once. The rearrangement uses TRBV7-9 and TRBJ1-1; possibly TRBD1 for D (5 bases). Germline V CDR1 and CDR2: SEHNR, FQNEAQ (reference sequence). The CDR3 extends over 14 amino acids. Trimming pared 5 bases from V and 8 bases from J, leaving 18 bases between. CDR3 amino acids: CASSRGGRTSEAFF. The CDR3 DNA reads TGTGCCAGCAGCCGCGGAGGGAGGACATCCGAAGCTTTCTTT.

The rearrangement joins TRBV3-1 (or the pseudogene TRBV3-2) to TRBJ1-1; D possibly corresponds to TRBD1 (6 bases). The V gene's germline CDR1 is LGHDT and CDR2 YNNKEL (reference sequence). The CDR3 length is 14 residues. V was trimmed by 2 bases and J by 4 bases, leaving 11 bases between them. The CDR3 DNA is TGTGCCAGCAGCCAAAAGGGGGGGTTCACTGAAGCTTTCTTT. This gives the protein CASSQKGGFTEAFF.

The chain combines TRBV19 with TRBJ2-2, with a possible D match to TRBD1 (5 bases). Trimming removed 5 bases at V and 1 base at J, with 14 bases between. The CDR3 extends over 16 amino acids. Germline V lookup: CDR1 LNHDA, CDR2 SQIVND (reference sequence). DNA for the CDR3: TGTGCCAGTAGTCGAGACAGCCGATGGAACACCGGGGAGCTGTTTTTT. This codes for CASSRDSRWNTGELFF.

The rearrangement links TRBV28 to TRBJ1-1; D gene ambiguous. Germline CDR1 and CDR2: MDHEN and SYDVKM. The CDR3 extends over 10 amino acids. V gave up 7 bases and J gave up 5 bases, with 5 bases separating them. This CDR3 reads CASTETEAFF. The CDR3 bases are TGTGCCAGCACCGAGACTGAAGCTTTCTTT.

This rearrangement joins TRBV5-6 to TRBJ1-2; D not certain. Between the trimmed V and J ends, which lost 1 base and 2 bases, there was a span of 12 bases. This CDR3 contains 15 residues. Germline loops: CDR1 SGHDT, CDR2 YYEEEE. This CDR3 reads CASSLSGLANYGYTF. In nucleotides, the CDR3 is TGTGCCAGCAGCTTGAGCGGGCTAGCCAACTATGGCTACACCTTC.

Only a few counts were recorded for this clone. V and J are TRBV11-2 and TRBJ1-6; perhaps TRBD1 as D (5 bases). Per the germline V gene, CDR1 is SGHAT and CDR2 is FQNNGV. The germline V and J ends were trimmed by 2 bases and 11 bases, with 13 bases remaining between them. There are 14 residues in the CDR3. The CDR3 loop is CASSLWRGVTPLHF. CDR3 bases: TGTGCCAGCAGCTTATGGCGGGGCGTCACACCCCTCCACTTT.

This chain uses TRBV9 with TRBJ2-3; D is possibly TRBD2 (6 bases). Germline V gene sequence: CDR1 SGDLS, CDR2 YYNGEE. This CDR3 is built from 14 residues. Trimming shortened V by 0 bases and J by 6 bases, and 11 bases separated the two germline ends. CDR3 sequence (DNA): TGTGCCAGCAGCGTAGTCGGGGGTGCGGATACGCAGTATTTT. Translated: CASSVVGGADTQYF. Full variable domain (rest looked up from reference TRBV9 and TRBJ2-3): DSGVTQTPKHLITATGQRVTLRCSPRSGDLSVYWYQQSLDQGLQFLIQYYNGEERAKGNILERFSAQQFPDLHSELNLSSLELGDSALYFCASSVVGGADTQYFGPGTRLTVL.

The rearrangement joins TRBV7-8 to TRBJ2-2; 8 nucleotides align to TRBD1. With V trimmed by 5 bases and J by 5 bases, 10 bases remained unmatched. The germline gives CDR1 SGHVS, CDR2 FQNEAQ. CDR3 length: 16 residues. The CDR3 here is CASSALPGGGTGELFF. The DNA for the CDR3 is TGTGCCAGCAGCGCACTCCCAGGGGGCGGAACCGGGGAGCTGTTTTTT.

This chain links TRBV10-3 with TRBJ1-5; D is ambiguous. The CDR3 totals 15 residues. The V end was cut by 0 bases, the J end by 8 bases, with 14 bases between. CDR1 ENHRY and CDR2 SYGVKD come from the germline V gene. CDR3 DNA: TGTGCCATCAGTGAGTCGACGTCAGTCGGGAAGCCCCAGCATTTT. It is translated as CAISESTSVGKPQHF.

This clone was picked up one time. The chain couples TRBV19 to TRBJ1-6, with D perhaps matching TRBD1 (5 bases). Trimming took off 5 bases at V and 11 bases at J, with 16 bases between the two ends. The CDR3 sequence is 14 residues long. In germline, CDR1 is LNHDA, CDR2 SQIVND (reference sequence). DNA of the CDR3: TGTGCCAGTAGTGAGGGCGGGGGGATCACACCCCTCCACTTT. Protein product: CASSEGGGITPLHF.

The CDR3 region is CASSDRGSSYEQYF. The CDR3 nucleotides are TGTGCCAGCAGTGACAGGGGGTCCTCCTACGAGCAGTACTTC. V gene TRBV6-4 combines with J gene TRBJ2-7, with D possibly TRBD1 on 6 matching bases. Between the trimmed V and J ends, which lost 2 bases and 0 bases, there was a span of 8 bases. The CDR3 contains 14 residues. CDR1 and CDR2 from the germline V gene are MRHNA and SNTAGT.

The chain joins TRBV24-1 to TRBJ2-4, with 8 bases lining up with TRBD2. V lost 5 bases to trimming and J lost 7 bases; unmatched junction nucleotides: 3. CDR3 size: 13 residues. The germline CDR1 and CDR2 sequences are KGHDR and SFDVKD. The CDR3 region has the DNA TGTGCCACCAGTGCCGGGGGGGTTAACATTCAGTACTTC. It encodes CATSAGGVNIQYF.

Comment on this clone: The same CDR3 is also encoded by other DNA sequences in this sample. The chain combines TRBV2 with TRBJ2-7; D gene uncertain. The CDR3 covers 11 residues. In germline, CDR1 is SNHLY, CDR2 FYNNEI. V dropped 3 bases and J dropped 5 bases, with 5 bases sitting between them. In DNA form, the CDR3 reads TGTGCCAGCAGTGAGTTTAACGAGCAGTACTTC. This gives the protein CASSEFNEQYF.

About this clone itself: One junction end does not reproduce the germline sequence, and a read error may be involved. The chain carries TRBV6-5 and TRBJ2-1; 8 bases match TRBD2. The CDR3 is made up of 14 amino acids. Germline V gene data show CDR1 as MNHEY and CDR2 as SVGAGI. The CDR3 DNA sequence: TGTGCCAGTAGTTCCGGGGGGGTCCCCGATGAGCAGTTCTTC. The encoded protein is CASSSGGVPDEQFF.

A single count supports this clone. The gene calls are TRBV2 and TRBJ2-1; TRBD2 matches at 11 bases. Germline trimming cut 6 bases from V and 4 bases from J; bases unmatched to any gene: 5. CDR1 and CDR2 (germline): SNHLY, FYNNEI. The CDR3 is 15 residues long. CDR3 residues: CASRLTSGGYNEQFF. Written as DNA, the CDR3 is TGTGCCAGCAGGCTAACTAGCGGGGGTTACAATGAGCAGTTCTTC. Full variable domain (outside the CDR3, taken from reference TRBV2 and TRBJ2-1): EPEVTQTPSHQVTQMGQEVILRCVPISNHLYFYWYRQILGQKVEFLVSFYNNEISEKSEIFDDQFSVERPDGSNFTLKIRSTKLEDSAMYFCASRLTSGGYNEQFFGPGTRLTVL.

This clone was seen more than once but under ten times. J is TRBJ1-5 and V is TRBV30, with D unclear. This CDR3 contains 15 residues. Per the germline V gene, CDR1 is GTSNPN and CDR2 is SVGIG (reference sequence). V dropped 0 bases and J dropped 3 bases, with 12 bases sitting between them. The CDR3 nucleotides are TGTGCCTGGAGTGTACGGGGAGCCTTCAATCAGCCCCAGCATTTT. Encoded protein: CAWSVRGAFNQPQHF. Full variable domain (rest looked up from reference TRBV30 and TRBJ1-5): SQTIHQWPATLVQPVGSPLSLECTVEGTSNPNLYWYRQAAGRGLQLLFYSVGIGQISSEVPQNLSASRPQDRQFILSSKKLLLSDSGFYLCAWSVRGAFNQPQHFGDGTRLSIL.

The CDR3 sequence: CASSPGQGGTGELFF. The CDR3, as DNA: TGTGCCAGCTCGCCGGGACAGGGAGGCACCGGGGAGCTGTTTTTT. This rearrangement joins TRBV18 to TRBJ2-2, with 9 bases lining up with TRBD1. CDR1 and CDR2 (germline): KGHSH, LQKENI. There are 15 residues in the CDR3. Trimming removed 6 bases from V and 4 bases from J; junction bases left unmatched: 6.

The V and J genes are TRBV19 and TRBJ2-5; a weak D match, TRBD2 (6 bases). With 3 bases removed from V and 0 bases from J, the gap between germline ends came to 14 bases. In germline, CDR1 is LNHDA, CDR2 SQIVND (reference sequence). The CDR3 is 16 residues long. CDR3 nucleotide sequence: TGTGCCAGTAGTATCTCCGCGGGGCCGTACCAAGAGACCCAGTACTTC. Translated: CASSISAGPYQETQYF.

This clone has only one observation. CDR3 nucleotides: TGTGCCAGCAGCGCACTAGCGGGGGCCGTTGTAGCCGGGGAGCTGTTTTTT. Its protein product is CASSALAGAVVAGELFF. The chain couples TRBV9 to TRBJ2-2, with 11 bases identical to TRBD2. Germline lookup yields CDR1 SGDLS and CDR2 YYNGEE. The V segment lost 3 bases and the J segment 6 bases; nucleotides outside the gene matches: 10. The CDR3 sequence is 17 residues long.

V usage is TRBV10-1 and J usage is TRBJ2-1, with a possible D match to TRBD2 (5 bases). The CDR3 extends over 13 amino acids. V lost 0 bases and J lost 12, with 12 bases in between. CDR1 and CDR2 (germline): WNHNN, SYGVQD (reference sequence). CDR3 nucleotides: TGCGCCAGCAGTGAGTCGTCCCTCCGGGGGCAGTTCTTC. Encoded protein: CASSESSLRGQFF.

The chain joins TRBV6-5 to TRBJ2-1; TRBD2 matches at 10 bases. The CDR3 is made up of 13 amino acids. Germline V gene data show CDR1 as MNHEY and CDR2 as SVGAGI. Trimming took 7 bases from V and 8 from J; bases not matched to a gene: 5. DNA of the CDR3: TGTGCCAGCAAAGCGGGGGGGCTCGATGAGCAGTTCTTC. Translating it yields CASKAGGLDEQFF.

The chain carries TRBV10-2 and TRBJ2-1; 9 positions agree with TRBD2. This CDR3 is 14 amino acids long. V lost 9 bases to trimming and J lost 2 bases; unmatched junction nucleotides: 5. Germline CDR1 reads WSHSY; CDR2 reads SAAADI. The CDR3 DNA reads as TGCGCCAGTTCAATAGCGGGGGCCTACAATGAGCAGTTCTTC. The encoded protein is CASSIAGAYNEQFF.